This T cell receptor (beta chain) appears in the sequencing data of a study of T cell changes during pregnancy in multiple sclerosis. The CDR3 runs 14 residues. Trimming left V 1 base short and J 3 bases short, with 8 bases between. Germline loops: CDR1 SGHTA, CDR2 FQGNSA. TCRdb's copy holds only in-frame clones and misses some; the assay was immunoSEQ multiplex PCR. This table holds tens of thousands of clones, about 88% found once. The sequences come from CD4+ T cells from peripheral blood mononuclear cells, collected in the first trimester of pregnancy. This clonotype was sampled from a female donor with multiple sclerosis, enrolled in a pregnancy study. The J gene is TRBJ2-3, the V gene TRBV7-2, with a possible D match to TRBD2 (5 bases). CDR3 residues: CASSLGLATDTQYF. DNA for the CDR3: TGTGCCAGCAGCTTAGGGCTAGCAACAGATACGCAGTATTTT.